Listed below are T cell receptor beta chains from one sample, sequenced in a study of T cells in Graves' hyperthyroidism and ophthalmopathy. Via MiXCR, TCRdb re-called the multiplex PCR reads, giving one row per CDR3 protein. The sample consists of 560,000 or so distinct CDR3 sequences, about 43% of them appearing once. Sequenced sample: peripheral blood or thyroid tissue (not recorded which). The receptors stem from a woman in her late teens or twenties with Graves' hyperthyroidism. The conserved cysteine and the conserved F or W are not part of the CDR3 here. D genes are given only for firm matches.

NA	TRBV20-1	SAERNEQF
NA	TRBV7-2	ASSWNTGETQY
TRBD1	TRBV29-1	SSLTGEGNTIY
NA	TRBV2	ASSEVRSSVSNQPQH
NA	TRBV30	AWSVQRVGDTEAF
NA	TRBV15	ATSRERADTGELF
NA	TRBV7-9	ASSPGTRDQPQH
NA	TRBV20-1	SARDSTRLQETQY
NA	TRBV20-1	SERSLVGHGYT
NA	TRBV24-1	ATSDPAGEGDSGANVLT
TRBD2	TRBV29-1	SVGAGVSYEQY
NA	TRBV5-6	ASSLMASRGYT
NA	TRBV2	ASSGGRGVERYGYT
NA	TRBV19	ASSPERGYSNQPQH
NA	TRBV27	ASMDLGRVSEAF
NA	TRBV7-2	ASSWGVEGGNEKLF
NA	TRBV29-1	SVPGGENGYT
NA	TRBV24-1	ATSDSSVWGNQPQH
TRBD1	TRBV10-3	AISEYRTGNYGYT
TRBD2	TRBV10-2	AISSERGGPYEQY
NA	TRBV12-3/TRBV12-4	ASRLGRGELF
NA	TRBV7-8	ASSSADGPGNTIY
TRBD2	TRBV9	ASSSHALAGSTDTQY
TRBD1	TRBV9	ASSDAYDRGRGYT
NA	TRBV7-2	ASPGRDNSPLH
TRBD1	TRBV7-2	ASSFLLHRGSSYEQY
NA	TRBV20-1	SARVPTEQY
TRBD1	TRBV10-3	AIRTGQGLIGSYEQY
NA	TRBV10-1	ASSQDTVQETQY
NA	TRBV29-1	SAAGTPEGYT
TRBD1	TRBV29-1	SVVRDSYSGNTIY
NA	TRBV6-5	ASSYSGRVVTEAF
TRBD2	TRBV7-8	ASIADSGKTGELF
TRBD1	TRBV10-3	AARSRDRVYGYT
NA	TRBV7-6	ATSSTGETQY
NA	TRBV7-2	ASSTKNTEAF
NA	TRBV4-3	ASSQWQYQETQY
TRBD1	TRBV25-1	ASSDSAGGSGEQY
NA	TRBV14	ASSQDIFTGIGYEQY
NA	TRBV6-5	ASSKQWSSGGYT
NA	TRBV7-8	ASSIRGAGYGYT